This is a list of T cell receptor beta chains from one sample in a study of T cells in Graves' hyperthyroidism and ophthalmopathy. TCRdb re-called the multiplex PCR reads through MiXCR, storing one row per CDR3 protein. The sample lists about 350,000 distinct CDR3 sequences; around 13% were seen once. The sample taken for sequencing was blood. The source of these receptors is a woman between 25 and 40 years old with Graves' hyperthyroidism. CDR3s include the opening cysteine and the closing phenylalanine or tryptophan. The order of the fields is J gene, D gene, clone size, V gene, CDR3 protein, CDR3 DNA. A D gene is named only where the DNA matches it firmly. Where a row states a size, it is once, few, many or the class of an expanded clone; other rows omit it.

>TRBJ1-1|NA|many|TRBV2
CASGLGANTEAFF
TGTGCCAGCGGTTTAGGGGCGAACACTGAAGCTTTCTTT
>TRBJ2-5|NA|NA|TRBV9
CASSVDRGGRETQYF
TGTGCCAGCAGCGTAGACAGGGGAGGTAGAGAGACCCAGTACTTC
>TRBJ2-7|TRBD1|NA|TRBV20-1
CSGGQGASYEQYF
TGCAGTGGAGGACAGGGGGCTTCTTACGAGCAGTACTTC
>TRBJ2-2|NA|NA|TRBV14
CASSLDMPPGELFF
TGTGCCAGCAGCCTGGACATGCCTCCCGGGGAGCTGTTTTTT
>TRBJ2-2|NA|many|TRBV24-1
CATSGVTYTGELFF
TGTGCCACCAGCGGGGTGACCTACACCGGGGAGCTGTTTTTT
>TRBJ2-7|TRBD2|NA|TRBV6-1
CASWAGGTYEQYF
TGTGCCAGCTGGGCGGGAGGAACCTACGAGCAGTACTTC
>TRBJ1-4|TRBD1|NA|TRBV20-1
CSAPRRQGRTNEKLFF
TGCAGTGCTCCCCGGAGACAGGGCCGAACTAATGAAAAACTGTTTTTT
>TRBJ1-5|NA|few|TRBV20-1
CSARGGQTNQPQHF
TGCAGTGCTAGAGGGGGGCAAACGAATCAGCCCCAGCATTTT
>TRBJ1-5|NA|NA|TRBV19
CASSKIRVAQPQHF
TGTGCCAGTAGTAAGATAAGGGTGGCCCAGCCCCAGCATTTT
>TRBJ1-1|NA|many|TRBV11-2
CASTALRRTEAFF
TGTGCCAGCACCGCCCTAAGGCGCACTGAAGCTTTCTTT
>TRBJ1-5|NA|NA|TRBV6-1
CASGTPRSNQPQHF
TGTGCCAGTGGGACCCCTAGGAGCAATCAGCCCCAGCATTTT
>TRBJ2-7|NA|many|TRBV11-2
CASSSQASTEQYF
TGTGCCAGCAGCTCCCAAGCCTCAACAGAGCAGTACTTC
>TRBJ2-7|TRBD2|many|TRBV15
CATSRDSLRPSGKSYEQYF
TGTGCCACCAGCAGAGATTCTCTACGCCCTAGCGGGAAATCCTACGAGCAGTACTTC
>TRBJ1-5|NA|few|TRBV19
CASSIPHQPQHF
TGTGCCAGTAGTATACCCCACCAGCCCCAGCATTTT
>TRBJ1-1|NA|few|TRBV25-1
CASSPLGKGSGAFF
TGTGCCAGCAGTCCCCTGGGAAAGGGCTCCGGGGCTTTCTTT
>TRBJ2-7|TRBD1|NA|TRBV5-1
CASSKKGTGEGEQYF
TGCGCCAGCAGCAAGAAGGGGACAGGTGAGGGCGAGCAGTACTTC
>TRBJ1-1|TRBD1|many|TRBV7-2
CASGTRTGAEAFF
TGTGCCAGCGGTACAAGGACAGGGGCTGAAGCTTTCTTT
>TRBJ1-1|NA|NA|TRBV4-2
CASSQGTRGMNTEAFF
TGTGCCAGCAGCCAGGGCACCCGGGGGATGAACACTGAAGCTTTCTTT
>TRBJ2-1|TRBD2|NA|TRBV2
CASSEGSGKVNEQFF
TGTGCCAGCAGTGAAGGTAGCGGGAAAGTCAATGAGCAGTTCTTC
>TRBJ1-6|TRBD1|NA|TRBV7-9
CASSLTPPTGGYSPLHF
TGTGCCAGCAGCTTAACGCCCCCCACAGGGGGTTACTCACCCCTCCACTTT
>TRBJ2-1|TRBD1|NA|TRBV7-9
CASSSRQGSYNEQFF
TGTGCCAGCAGCTCGAGACAGGGTTCCTACAATGAGCAGTTCTTC
>TRBJ2-1|NA|many|TRBV28
CASSFDSRDEQFF
TGTGCCAGCAGTTTCGATTCCCGAGATGAGCAGTTCTTC
>TRBJ1-3|NA|few|TRBV27
CASSFKSAGNTIYF
TGTGCCAGCAGTTTCAAGTCGGCGGGGAACACCATATATTTT
>TRBJ1-5|TRBD1|NA|TRBV30
CAWSEGTVYASQPQHF
TGTGCCTGGAGTGAGGGGACAGTTTATGCCAGTCAGCCCCAGCATTTT
>TRBJ2-4|NA|NA|TRBV5-1
CASSPSTLAKNIQYF
TGCGCCAGCAGCCCTTCTACTCTAGCCAAAAACATTCAGTACTTC
>TRBJ2-3|NA|many|TRBV6-2/TRBV6-3
CASSPAVTDTQYF
TGTGCCAGCAGTCCCGCGGTCACAGATACGCAGTATTTT
>TRBJ2-1|NA|many|TRBV7-3
CASSWGGANNEQFF
TGTGCCAGCAGCTGGGGCGGGGCTAACAATGAGCAGTTCTTC
>TRBJ2-5|NA|many|TRBV7-2
CASSFEREETQYF
TGTGCCAGCAGCTTTGAGCGGGAAGAGACCCAGTACTTC
>TRBJ2-7|NA|many|TRBV12-3/TRBV12-4
CASSLGLDPPYEQYF
TGTGCCAGCAGTTTAGGGCTAGACCCTCCCTACGAGCAGTACTTC
>TRBJ1-2|NA|many|TRBV6-1
CASNADIDYGYTF
TGTGCCAGCAACGCGGACATTGACTATGGCTACACCTTC
>TRBJ1-2|TRBD1|few|TRBV12-3/TRBV12-4
CASSFADRAQRYTF
TGTGCCAGCAGTTTCGCGGACAGGGCCCAGCGCTACACCTTC
>TRBJ1-2|NA|NA|TRBV6-2/TRBV6-3
CASASPTTALYGYTF
TGTGCCAGCGCGTCCCCAACGACAGCACTCTATGGCTACACCTTC
>TRBJ2-1|NA|many|TRBV14
CASSHPPGATNEQFF
TGTGCCAGCAGCCATCCGCCGGGAGCAACCAATGAGCAGTTCTTC
>TRBJ2-3|TRBD1|few|TRBV2
CARTGALSTDTQYF
TGTGCCAGAACAGGGGCCTTAAGCACAGATACGCAGTATTTT
>TRBJ2-7|NA|many|TRBV2
CASDRENYEQYF
TGTGCCAGCGATCGGGAAAACTACGAGCAGTACTTC
>TRBJ1-1|TRBD1|NA|TRBV14
CASSLAGTGRLGTEAFF
TGTGCCAGCAGCCTAGCCGGGACAGGGAGGCTTGGGACTGAAGCTTTCTTT
>TRBJ1-5|NA|many|TRBV5-1
CASSLEGYQPQHF
TGCGCCAGCAGCTTGGAAGGTTATCAGCCCCAGCATTTT
>TRBJ2-3|NA|few|TRBV5-6
CASRQGTTDTQYF
TGTGCCAGCCGCCAGGGGACCACAGATACGCAGTATTTT
>TRBJ2-1|TRBD2|once|TRBV19
CASSQSGAPTEQFF
TGTGCCAGTAGTCAAAGCGGGGCTCCGACTGAGCAGTTCTTC
>TRBJ2-1|TRBD1|many|TRBV3-1
CASSHRQGWSYNEQFF
TGTGCCAGCAGCCACCGACAGGGGTGGTCCTACAATGAGCAGTTCTTC
>TRBJ2-7|TRBD2|many|TRBV28
CASSLSGARDEQYF
TGTGCCAGCAGTCTTAGCGGGGCCCGAGACGAGCAGTACTTC
>TRBJ1-1|NA|few|TRBV5-5
CASRPDSTEAFF
TGTGCCAGCAGGCCCGATAGCACTGAAGCTTTCTTT
>TRBJ2-7|TRBD2|many|TRBV10-3
CAISEGLANYEQYF
TGTGCCATCAGTGAGGGACTAGCGAATTACGAGCAGTACTTC
>TRBJ2-1|NA|NA|TRBV5-1
CASSLEGSNNEQFF
TGCGCCAGCAGCTTGGAAGGTTCGAACAATGAGCAGTTCTTC
>TRBJ1-5|NA|many|TRBV28
CASRSGGESNQPQHF
TGTGCCAGCAGATCTGGGGGGGAGAGCAATCAGCCCCAGCATTTT
>TRBJ1-2|NA|many|TRBV28
CASSLGQSYGYTF
TGTGCCAGCAGCCTTGGACAGTCCTATGGCTACACCTTC
>TRBJ1-6|NA|few|TRBV4-1
CASSQVLSSYNSPLHF
TGCGCCAGCAGCCAAGTGCTGAGCTCCTATAATTCACCCCTCCACTTT
>TRBJ2-1|NA|NA|TRBV27
CASSPTFSEQFF
TGTGCCAGCAGCCCAACGTTCTCCGAGCAGTTCTTC
>TRBJ2-6|NA|NA|TRBV24-1
CATSDALAMGAGANVLTF
TGTGCCACCAGTGATGCTCTAGCAATGGGTGCTGGGGCCAACGTCCTGACTTTC
>TRBJ2-7|NA|NA|TRBV2
CASSGQGYTYEQYF
TGTGCCAGCAGTGGTCAGGGTTACACCTACGAGCAGTACTTC
>TRBJ2-2|TRBD2|few|TRBV20-1
CSARLTSHTGELFF
TGCAGTGCTAGACTGACTAGCCACACCGGGGAGCTGTTTTTT
>TRBJ2-7|TRBD2|many|TRBV7-2
CASSHQTSGSSYEQYF
TGTGCCAGCAGCCACCAGACTAGCGGGAGCTCCTACGAGCAGTACTTC
>TRBJ1-1|NA|many|TRBV9
CASSVAQGGTEAFF
TGTGCCAGCAGCGTAGCTCAGGGTGGCACTGAAGCTTTCTTT
>TRBJ1-4|NA|NA|TRBV6-1
CASRPPGGYEKLFF
TGTGCCAGCAGACCGCCCGGGGGTTATGAAAAACTGTTTTTT